This T cell receptor (beta chain) was observed in a study of T-cell reconstitution after alpha-beta-depleted transplantation in children. The CDR3 runs to 12 residues. Germline CDR1 reads SQVTM; CDR2 reads ANQGSEA. A TCRbeta library incorporating unique molecular identifiers was prepared. TCRdb independently ran MiXCR on the PCR reads; one entry per CDR3 protein. The repertoire holds more than 400,000 distinct CDR3 sequences, with 43% as singletons. Study-wide findings and caveats: Reported findings indicate that, about two months after transplant, alpha-beta T cells came from several hundred expanded clones, which were derived from non-depleted graft cells. By one year post-transplant, T-cell counts and diversity largely arose from T cells that were newly produced.

With regard to this clonotype: Its target is not known. This may stem from a read error, because a much larger clone lies one nucleotide away.

This specimen was PBMCs, taken before TCRalphabeta/CD19-depleted stem cell transplant. The sequence was collected from a girl aged 2 to 9 with aplastic anemia, due to receive a stem cell transplant. V is TRBV29-1 and J is TRBJ2-1; 7 positions match TRBD2. CDR3 DNA: TGCAACGACACGGGAGGTTACAATGAGCAGTTCTTC. It specifies CNDTGGYNEQFF.